This TCR beta chain was identified during a study of T cells in Graves' hyperthyroidism and ophthalmopathy. At least ten counts were recorded for this clonotype. Antigen unknown. The investigators amplified TCR beta CDR3 regions from RNA transcripts. The HTBI primer set was used in a first-round RT-PCR of the TCR CDR3. TCRdb ran MiXCR on the multiplex PCR reads and lists one entry per CDR3 protein. The sample yields hundreds of thousands of distinct CDR3 sequences, about 20% seen once. The CDR3 consists of 14 residues. Germline CDR1 and CDR2: DFQATT and SNEGSKA (reference sequence). The junction had 9 bases not matched to a gene; V was cut back by 4 bases and J by 6 bases. General study points: Blood also carried most thyroid clonotypes expanded above 0.001.

The sequence derives from a middle-aged man with Graves' ophthalmopathy. Sequences were obtained from blood. V and J are TRBV20-1 and TRBJ2-5; 9 nucleotides align to TRBD1. The CDR3 nucleotides are TGCAGTGCTAATGAGGGGACAGGGTCGAAGACCCAGTACTTC. Translated, it gives CSANEGTGSKTQYF.